These 18 T cell receptor beta chains were sequenced from one sample in a study of T cells after yellow fever vaccination. MiXCR, run by TCRdb on the 5' RACE reads, gives a single entry per CDR3 protein. The table includes hundreds of thousands of distinct CDR3 sequences, roughly 20% detected once. Here the sequenced sample was PBMCs, taken before the yellow fever booster vaccination. The source of these receptors is a man younger than 35 who received the YFV17D yellow fever vaccine.

This clonotype occurred a few times. This chain uses TRBV4-1 with TRBJ2-1; TRBD2 agrees at 9 bases. The CDR3 sequence is 15 residues long. The J segment lost 4 bases and the V segment lost 1 base, leaving 2 bases of the junction unmatched. Looked up from germline, CDR1 is MGHRA and CDR2 is YSYEKL. The CDR3 coding sequence is TGCGCCAGCAGCCAAGGTGCGGGGGGGTACAATGAGCAGTTCTTC. Translated, it gives CASSQGAGGYNEQFF.

J is TRBJ2-1 and V is TRBV24-1, with D perhaps matching TRBD2 (5 bases). In germline, CDR1 is KGHDR, CDR2 SFDVKD. The CDR3 sequence is 15 residues long. The V end lost 5 bases, the J end lost 4 bases, and 14 bases lay between the germline ends. The CDR3 DNA follows: TGTGCCACCAGTGCCAGCGGACCTTATTACAATGAGCAGTTCTTC. Encoded protein: CATSASGPYYNEQFF.

This clonotype was recorded at least ten times. This chain connects TRBV12-3 or TRBV12-4 to TRBJ2-7, with D uncertain. The CDR3 loop spans 13 amino acids. V shed 2 bases and J shed 3 bases, with 8 bases lying between them. The CDR3 DNA sequence: TGTGCCAGCAGTTTAAACACCTTCTACGAGCAGTACTTC. Encoded protein: CASSLNTFYEQYF.

The V and J genes are TRBV6-2 or TRBV6-3 and TRBJ1-2, with 7 bases identical to TRBD1. J lost 3 bases, V lost 5 bases, and 9 bases had no gene match. In germline, CDR1 is MNHEY, CDR2 SVGEGT. CDR3 size: 15 residues. CDR3 sequence reads: CASSRHRTGDYGYTF. The CDR3 DNA is TGTGCCAGCAGTCGCCACCGTACAGGGGACTATGGCTACACCTTC.

V gene TRBV6-1 combines with J gene TRBJ2-3, with D hard to call. CDR1 is MNHNS, CDR2 SASEGT, per germline. Deletions cut 0 bases from V and 5 bases from J, with 15 bases between. This CDR3 comprises 16 residues. This chain's CDR3 is CASSEAPTPPGDTQYF. CDR3 sequence (DNA): TGTGCCAGCAGTGAAGCGCCTACTCCACCGGGAGATACGCAGTATTTT.

This chain connects TRBV6-5 to TRBJ2-7; TRBD2 aligns across 10 bases. The CDR3 is made up of 15 amino acids. Germline V CDR1 and CDR2: MNHEY, SVGAGI. V lost 7 bases, J lost 5 bases, and 11 bases stayed unmatched. The CDR3 protein is CASKVLAGSTDEQYF. DNA for the CDR3: TGTGCCAGCAAGGTACTAGCGGGGAGTACCGACGAGCAGTACTTC.

The genes are TRBV12-3 or TRBV12-4 and TRBJ1-1; D unclear. Trimming stripped 5 bases from V and 4 bases from J, with 17 bases between. The CDR3 runs 15 residues. The CDR3 nucleotides read TGTGCCAGCAGTACCATTTTATATTACACCACTGAAGCTTTCTTT. This codes for CASSTILYYTTEAFF.

In this sample, this clonotype turned up a few times. The V gene is TRBV4-3, the J gene TRBJ1-4, with D hard to call. Trimming took off 1 base at V and 5 bases at J, with 8 bases between the two ends. Per germline, CDR1 LGHNA and CDR2 YSLEER. The CDR3 runs 14 residues. The CDR3 region is CASSQVTTNEKLFF. The DNA of the CDR3 is TGCGCCAGCAGCCAAGTTACGACGAATGAAAAACTGTTTTTT.

The table lists this clonotype with a few counts. This chain joins TRBV29-1 and TRBJ1-1; possibly TRBD1 for D (5 bases). The CDR3 has 13 amino acids. V lost 4 bases, J lost 4 bases, and 13 bases lay in between. From germline, CDR1 is SQVTM and CDR2 ANQGSEA. Here the CDR3 DNA reads TGCAGCGTTGGATCAGGGCCAATCACTGAAGCTTTCTTT. Residues: CSVGSGPITEAFF.

The chain has TRBV4-3 and TRBJ1-1; TRBD1 is a possible D gene (5 bases). CDR1 and CDR2 (germline): LGHNA, YSLEER. V was shortened by 0 bases and J by 2 bases, with 7 bases between the two germline ends. The CDR3 has 14 residues. CDR3 protein: CASSQDQGNTEAFF. CDR3 sequence (DNA): TGCGCCAGCAGCCAAGATCAGGGAAACACTGAAGCTTTCTTT.

This clonotype has a handful of counts. The chain carries TRBV12-3 or TRBV12-4 and TRBJ2-3, with 9 nucleotides matching TRBD1. This CDR3 spans 16 amino acids. J lost 5 bases, V lost 6 bases, and 12 bases had no gene match. CDR3 loop: CASRDTDRGEEDTQYF. The CDR3 DNA follows: TGTGCCAGCAGAGACACGGACAGGGGCGAGGAAGATACGCAGTATTTT.

This CDR3 is CATSSGANVLTF. The CDR3 region has the DNA TGTGCGACCAGTTCCGGGGCCAACGTCCTGACTTTC. J is TRBJ2-6 and V is TRBV5-6, with no clear D. The CDR3 totals 12 residues. Germline lookup yields CDR1 SGHDT and CDR2 YYEEEE.

This clonotype was detected many times. A read error may account for a junction end that differs from germline. The genes are TRBV10-3 and TRBJ1-4; no clear D. The V gene's germline CDR1 is ENHRY and CDR2 SYGVKD. The length of the CDR3 is 12 residues. CDR3 DNA sequence: TGTGCCAGCAGTGGGAATAATGAAAAACTGTTTTTT. Translated: CASSGNNEKLFF.

A remark on this clonotype: At one boundary the junction diverges from the germline segment, which might be a read error. The rearrangement links TRBV6-2 or TRBV6-3 to TRBJ2-1, with D unresolved. The CDR3 totals 12 residues. Germline CDR1 reads MNHEY; CDR2 reads SVGEGT. The CDR3 loop is CDSSSLRHTEFF. The CDR3 nucleotides are TGTGACAGCAGCTCCCTCAGGCATACGGAGTTCTTC.

This clonotype was seen ten or more times. This chain connects TRBV7-7 to TRBJ2-3; tentatively, D is TRBD1 (6 bases). The CDR3 loop spans 14 amino acids. The germline gives CDR1 SSHAT, CDR2 FNYEAQ (reference sequence). V lost 5 bases, J lost 2 bases, and 11 bases lay in between. CDR3 region: CASSPTGLTDTQYF. CDR3 DNA: TGTGCCAGCAGCCCGACAGGACTCACAGATACGCAGTATTTT.

The genes are TRBV28 and TRBJ2-5, with 10 bases fitting TRBD2. Germline V gene sequence: CDR1 MDHEN, CDR2 SYDVKM. The length of the CDR3 is 15 residues. The J segment lost 5 bases and the V segment lost 5 bases, leaving 8 bases of the junction unmatched. This CDR3 is CASSESGGAWETQYF. DNA of the CDR3: TGTGCCAGCAGTGAAAGCGGGGGGGCCTGGGAGACCCAGTACTTC. Together with reference TRBV28 and TRBJ2-5, the CDR3 gives the full variable domain: DVKVTQSSRYLVKRTGEKVFLECVQDMDHENMFWYRQDPGLGLRLIYFSYDVKMKEKGDIPEGYSVSREKKERFSLILESASTNQTSMYLCASSESGGAWETQYFGPGTRLLVL.

The chain's CDR3 is CATGQGDTQYF. DNA of the CDR3: TGTGCCACCGGACAGGGAGATACGCAGTATTTT. The chain links TRBV2 to TRBJ2-3; 8 bases align to TRBD1. Germline V CDR1 and CDR2: SNHLY, FYNNEI. V dropped 10 bases and J dropped 5; count of bases not matched to a gene: 2. There are 11 residues in the CDR3.

This clonotype was recorded a few times. The rearrangement links TRBV7-9 to TRBJ1-1; no clear D gene. Germline CDR1 is SEHNR and CDR2 is FQNEAQ (reference sequence). Trimming removed 5 bases from V and 3 bases from J, with 16 bases in between. CDR3 length: 15 residues. CDR3 nucleotide sequence: TGTGCCAGCAGCCCTCCCGGGCCTTGGGACACTGAAGCTTTCTTT. Its translation: CASSPPGPWDTEAFF.